Sequencing of this T cell receptor (beta chain) was carried out in a study of cytomegalovirus exposure and HLA in healthy donors. Overall study findings and caveats: By a later analysis, the bulk of CMV-associated TCR beta chains appeared HLA-restricted. Some V segments could not be told apart, so they were left out, TRBV6-2 and TRBV6-3 among them.

The PCR was carried out with 60 Vbeta primers and 13 Jbeta primers. The table came from immunoSEQ multiplex PCR; TCRdb's copy has only in-frame clones and leaves some out. The sample carries 250,000 or so clones, 80% to 95% recorded once. Worth noting for this clone: Its antigen remains unidentified.

V was clipped by 5 bases and J by 0 bases, with 10 bases between them. Germline V gene data show CDR1 as LGHNT and CDR2 as FRNRAP. CDR3 length: 14 amino acids. What was sequenced was PBMCs. This TCR derives from a girl aged 2-10 years in good health and CMV-seronegative. V and J are TRBV12-5 and TRBJ1-1, with D unclear. The CDR3 here is CASGQQDMNTEAFF. The DNA for the CDR3 is TGTGCTAGTGGTCAACAAGACATGAACACTGAAGCTTTCTTT.